A selection of T cell receptor beta chains follows, all from one sample in a study of blood T cell repertoires in COVID-19. Data came from immunoSEQ multiplex PCR; TCRdb stores just in-frame clones and leaves some out. The profile shows under 200,000 clones, about 85% of them singletons. The specimen was peripheral blood. These receptors originate from a woman aged 80 or over with acute or convalescent COVID-19. Each CDR3 is given with its conserved first and last residue. D genes are given only for firm matches. Only part of the rows carry a size: once, few, many, or a class if the clone is expanded.

D gene: TRBD2
clone size: NA
J gene: TRBJ2-1
V gene: TRBV10-3
CDR3 protein: CAINSAGTSGNEQFF
CDR3 DNA: TGTGCCATCAACTCAGCCGGGACTAGCGGCAATGAGCAGTTCTTC

D gene: TRBD1
clone size: NA
J gene: TRBJ2-2
V gene: TRBV27
CDR3 protein: CASAGVARRGLFF
CDR3 DNA: TGTGCCAGCGCCGGGGTAGCGCGCAGGGGGTTGTTTTTT

D gene: NA
clone size: NA
J gene: TRBJ2-2
V gene: TRBV15
CDR3 protein: CATSTAPGINTGELFF
CDR3 DNA: TGTGCCACCAGCACAGCACCGGGAATAAACACCGGGGAGCTGTTTTTT

D gene: NA
clone size: NA
J gene: TRBJ1-1
V gene: TRBV19
CDR3 protein: CASSPTSAYVVTEAFF
CDR3 DNA: TGTGCCAGTAGCCCTACCTCCGCTTACGTAGTCACTGAAGCTTTCTTT

D gene: TRBD2
clone size: once
J gene: TRBJ2-2
V gene: TRBV27
CDR3 protein: CASRGRVSGRALNTGELFF
CDR3 DNA: TGTGCCAGCAGGGGTCGCGTTAGCGGGAGGGCCTTGAACACCGGGGAGCTGTTTTTT

D gene: NA
clone size: NA
J gene: TRBJ1-1
V gene: TRBV18
CDR3 protein: CASSPVQGSTEAFF
CDR3 DNA: TGTGCCAGCTCACCAGTCCAGGGCAGCACTGAAGCTTTCTTT

D gene: TRBD1
clone size: NA
J gene: TRBJ2-7
V gene: TRBV9
CDR3 protein: CASSPGTGVRYEQYF
CDR3 DNA: TGTGCCAGCAGCCCAGGGACAGGGGTAAGGTACGAGCAGTACTTC

D gene: NA
clone size: few
J gene: TRBJ2-2
V gene: TRBV24-1
CDR3 protein: CATSNSGGSTTGELFF
CDR3 DNA: TGTGCCACCAGCAATTCCGGAGGGTCGACCACCGGGGAGCTGTTTTTT

D gene: NA
clone size: NA
J gene: TRBJ2-2
V gene: TRBV11-3
CDR3 protein: CASSPRAGHGELFF
CDR3 DNA: TGTGCCAGCAGCCCCCGAGCGGGACACGGGGAGCTGTTTTTT

D gene: NA
clone size: NA
J gene: TRBJ1-3
V gene: TRBV13
CDR3 protein: CASSLGPGISGNTIYF
CDR3 DNA: TGTGCCAGCAGCTTAGGCCCAGGCATCTCTGGAAACACCATATATTTT

D gene: TRBD2
clone size: once
J gene: TRBJ2-5
V gene: TRBV9
CDR3 protein: CASSVASGGAAETQYF
CDR3 DNA: TGTGCCAGCAGCGTAGCGAGCGGGGGGGCCGCCGAGACCCAGTACTTC

D gene: TRBD2
clone size: NA
J gene: TRBJ2-2
V gene: TRBV7-6
CDR3 protein: CASRYTGGNTGELFF
CDR3 DNA: TGTGCCAGCCGTTACACGGGGGGGAACACCGGGGAGCTGTTTTTT

D gene: NA
clone size: NA
J gene: TRBJ1-2
V gene: TRBV19
CDR3 protein: CASSMQGPYGYTF
CDR3 DNA: TGTGCCAGTAGTATGCAGGGCCCGTATGGCTACACCTTC

D gene: NA
clone size: NA
J gene: TRBJ2-3
V gene: TRBV29-1
CDR3 protein: CSVDAGQSTDTQYF
CDR3 DNA: TGCAGCGTTGATGCGGGACAGAGCACAGATACGCAGTATTTT

D gene: NA
clone size: NA
J gene: TRBJ1-3
V gene: TRBV29-1
CDR3 protein: CSVEDQSGQGSSGNTIYF
CDR3 DNA: TGCAGCGTTGAAGATCAGAGTGGGCAGGGGAGCTCTGGAAACACCATATATTTT

D gene: NA
clone size: NA
J gene: TRBJ1-2
V gene: TRBV10-3
CDR3 protein: CAITPQGQDNYGYTF
CDR3 DNA: TGTGCCATCACTCCCCAGGGGCAGGATAACTATGGCTACACCTTC

D gene: NA
clone size: NA
J gene: TRBJ1-1
V gene: TRBV7-2
CDR3 protein: CASSLGAGGNAEAFF
CDR3 DNA: TGTGCCAGCAGCTTAGGGGCCGGAGGAAACGCTGAAGCTTTCTTT

D gene: NA
clone size: NA
J gene: TRBJ1-3
V gene: TRBV7-2
CDR3 protein: CASSPNNGNTIYF
CDR3 DNA: TGTGCCAGCAGCCCAAACAACGGAAACACCATATATTTT

D gene: TRBD2
clone size: NA
J gene: TRBJ2-7
V gene: TRBV16
CDR3 protein: CASSEVLADSYEQYF
CDR3 DNA: TGTGCCAGCAGCGAGGTCCTAGCGGACTCCTACGAGCAGTACTTC

D gene: NA
clone size: NA
J gene: TRBJ1-1
V gene: TRBV5-1
CDR3 protein: CASSRDGGQTEAFF
CDR3 DNA: TGCGCCAGCAGCCGAGATGGGGGCCAAACTGAAGCTTTCTTT

D gene: TRBD2
clone size: NA
J gene: TRBJ2-3
V gene: TRBV5-1
CDR3 protein: CASSYGTSGDTQYF
CDR3 DNA: TGCGCCAGCAGCTACGGGACTAGCGGTGATACGCAGTATTTT

D gene: NA
clone size: NA
J gene: TRBJ1-1
V gene: TRBV5-6
CDR3 protein: CASSLDRGTEAFF
CDR3 DNA: TGTGCCAGCAGCTTGGACAGAGGGACTGAAGCTTTCTTT

D gene: TRBD2
clone size: NA
J gene: TRBJ2-1
V gene: TRBV11-2
CDR3 protein: CASSLSGGLYNEQFF
CDR3 DNA: TGTGCCAGCAGCTTAAGCGGGGGCCTTTACAATGAGCAGTTCTTC

D gene: NA
clone size: NA
J gene: TRBJ2-2
V gene: TRBV15
CDR3 protein: CATSRVGGFAGELFF
CDR3 DNA: TGTGCCACCAGCAGAGTGGGAGGATTCGCCGGGGAGCTGTTTTTT

D gene: NA
clone size: once
J gene: TRBJ2-2
V gene: TRBV2
CDR3 protein: CASHPPGLGSGELFF
CDR3 DNA: TGTGCCAGCCACCCCCCCGGCCTGGGCTCCGGGGAGCTGTTTTTT

D gene: NA
clone size: few
J gene: TRBJ1-1
V gene: TRBV7-8
CDR3 protein: CASSLDTVREAFF
CDR3 DNA: TGTGCCAGCAGCTTAGACACAGTTCGTGAAGCTTTCTTT

D gene: TRBD2
clone size: NA
J gene: TRBJ2-2
V gene: TRBV20-1
CDR3 protein: CSASRLAGVTGELFF
CDR3 DNA: TGCAGTGCTAGTAGGCTAGCGGGAGTAACCGGGGAGCTGTTTTTT

D gene: NA
clone size: NA
J gene: TRBJ2-7
V gene: TRBV11-2
CDR3 protein: CASTRTDGAYEQYF
CDR3 DNA: TGTGCCAGCACCCGAACGGACGGGGCCTACGAGCAGTACTTC

D gene: TRBD1
clone size: NA
J gene: TRBJ1-6
V gene: TRBV29-1
CDR3 protein: CSVSQGTGNSPLHF
CDR3 DNA: TGCAGCGTATCTCAGGGGACAGGGAATTCACCCCTCCACTTT

D gene: TRBD2
clone size: NA
J gene: TRBJ2-2
V gene: TRBV11-2
CDR3 protein: CASSSISGGGTGELFF
CDR3 DNA: TGTGCCAGCAGCTCTATTAGCGGGGGAGGCACCGGGGAGCTGTTTTTT

D gene: TRBD1
clone size: NA
J gene: TRBJ2-1
V gene: TRBV9
CDR3 protein: CASNAPPGQGDNEQFF
CDR3 DNA: TGTGCCAGCAACGCCCCCCCGGGACAGGGTGACAATGAGCAGTTCTTC

D gene: TRBD1
clone size: NA
J gene: TRBJ2-3
V gene: TRBV11-2
CDR3 protein: CASSSTGQRLRLDTQYF
CDR3 DNA: TGTGCCAGCAGCTCGACGGGACAGCGGCTTCGCCTAGATACGCAGTATTTT

D gene: TRBD2
clone size: NA
J gene: TRBJ2-1
V gene: TRBV3-1/TRBV3-2
CDR3 protein: CASSQRGRVGLSGRSNEQFF
CDR3 DNA: TGTGCCAGCAGTCAAAGGGGCAGGGTGGGATTGAGCGGGAGGAGTAATGAGCAGTTCTTC

D gene: NA
clone size: NA
J gene: TRBJ2-6
V gene: TRBV5-4
CDR3 protein: CASSMRQSWANVLTF
CDR3 DNA: TGTGCCAGCAGCATGAGACAGTCTTGGGCCAACGTCCTGACTTTC

D gene: NA
clone size: NA
J gene: TRBJ1-4
V gene: TRBV6-2/TRBV6-3
CDR3 protein: CASSTTGLREKLFF
CDR3 DNA: TGTGCCAGCAGTACAACAGGGTTGCGGGAAAAACTGTTTTTT

D gene: TRBD1
clone size: NA
J gene: TRBJ1-6
V gene: TRBV28
CDR3 protein: CASRPGTAYSPLHF
CDR3 DNA: TGTGCCAGCAGACCCGGGACAGCCTATTCACCCCTCCACTTT

D gene: NA
clone size: NA
J gene: TRBJ1-1
V gene: TRBV7-9
CDR3 protein: CASSLLQGNTEAFF
CDR3 DNA: TGTGCCAGCAGCTTACTTCAGGGGAACACTGAAGCTTTCTTT

D gene: NA
clone size: NA
J gene: TRBJ2-4
V gene: TRBV19
CDR3 protein: CASSQPGDKNIQYF
CDR3 DNA: TGTGCCAGTAGTCAACCAGGGGACAAAAACATTCAGTACTTC

D gene: NA
clone size: NA
J gene: TRBJ1-1
V gene: TRBV18
CDR3 protein: CASSPSGSTEAFF
CDR3 DNA: TGTGCCAGCTCACCATCAGGCAGCACTGAAGCTTTCTTT

D gene: TRBD2
clone size: once
J gene: TRBJ2-3
V gene: TRBV4-1
CDR3 protein: CASSQEEGSGSTDTQYF
CDR3 DNA: TGCGCCAGCAGCCAAGAGGAGGGTAGCGGGAGCACAGATACGCAGTATTTT

D gene: NA
clone size: NA
J gene: TRBJ2-7
V gene: TRBV12-5
CDR3 protein: CASGPVSTASYEQYF
CDR3 DNA: TGTGCTAGTGGCCCAGTCTCGACAGCCTCCTACGAGCAGTACTTC